These 9 T cell receptor beta chains were all obtained from the same sample, sequenced in a study of early T cells in non-severe SARS-CoV-2 infection (dated by TCRdb to the early 2020s). Receptor libraries were prepared by 5' RACE. Sequencing took place on a NextSeq 500. The public reads were run again by TCRdb, first through fastp at Q25 and then through MiXCR, and only productive beta chains were kept. Every entry covers one CDR3 protein and lists the most common genes and DNA from its rows. The sample yields under 95,000 distinct CDR3 sequences; approximately 12% were counted once. The top ten constitute roughly 3.1% of the sample. The sample comprised whole blood. The receptor set was obtained from an adult who was a healthcare worker with PCR-confirmed SARS-CoV-2 infection or an uninfected control (not recorded which).

This sequence joins TRBV7-9 and TRBJ2-1; the D gene is possibly TRBD2 (6 bases). Trimming removed 11 bases from V and 8 bases from J, with 13 bases in between. Per germline, CDR1 SEHNR and CDR2 FQNEAQ (reference sequence). The CDR3 contains 11 residues. The CDR3 loop is CASRLVDEQFF. The CDR3 bases are TGTGCCTCCCGACTAGTCGATGAGCAGTTCTTC.

This clonotype was seen only once. In DNA, the CDR3 is TGTGCCAGCCATGACAGGGCCACAGATACGCAGTATTTT. Protein sequence: CASHDRATDTQYF. The chain couples TRBV18 to TRBJ2-3, with TRBD1 identical over 7 bases. CDR1 is KGHSH and CDR2 is LQKENI in the germline V gene. With V trimmed by 8 bases and J by 2 bases, 4 bases remained unmatched. This CDR3 has 13 amino acids.

The rearrangement uses TRBV30 and TRBJ2-7; D tentatively reads TRBD1 or TRBD2 (6 bases each). This CDR3 has 12 amino acids. V was pared by 5 bases and J by 6 bases, with 14 bases between. CDR1 is GTSNPN and CDR2 is SVGIG in the germline V gene (reference sequence). The CDR3 here is CAWEGGSGEQYF. CDR3 sequence (DNA): TGTGCCTGGGAGGGGGGTTCGGGCGAGCAGTACTTC.

This clonotype was detected ten times or more. The rearrangement links TRBV28 to TRBJ2-7; the D gene is possibly TRBD1 (5 bases). Germline V CDR1 and CDR2: MDHEN, SYDVKM. Trimming pared 2 bases from V and 6 bases from J, leaving 17 bases between. The CDR3 totals 15 residues. In nucleotides, the CDR3 is TGTGCCAGCAGTTTACAGGGCCAGTCCTCCGGCGAGCAGTACTTC. Residues: CASSLQGQSSGEQYF.

There are many counts of this clonotype. The chain has TRBV5-4 and TRBJ2-7, with D tentatively TRBD2 (6 bases). The CDR3 sequence is 14 residues long. Trimming shortened V by 0 bases and J by 4 bases, and 11 bases separated the two germline ends. Looked up from germline, CDR1 is SGHNT and CDR2 is YYREEE (reference sequence). The CDR3 loop is CASSLGEGRYEQYF. CDR3 nucleotides: TGTGCCAGCAGCTTGGGAGAAGGGAGGTACGAGCAGTACTTC. Looking up the rest from reference TRBV5-4 and TRBJ2-7 gives the full variable domain: ETGVTQSPTHLIKTRGQQVTLRCSSQSGHNTVSWYQQALGQGPQFIFQYYREEENGRGNFPPRFSGLQFPNYSSELNVNALELDDSALYLCASSLGEGRYEQYFGPGTRLTVT.

V usage is TRBV19 and J usage is TRBJ2-1; 10 bases are a match to TRBD1. The length of the CDR3 is 13 residues. The junction had 5 bases not matched to a gene; V was cut back by 6 bases and J by 9 bases. Germline V gene lookup returns CDR1 LNHDA and CDR2 SQIVND (reference sequence). CDR3 nucleotides: TGTGCCAGTAGAGACAGGGGGCAGAGTGAGCAGTTCTTC. Residues: CASRDRGQSEQFF.

This clonotype was seen ten or more times. This chain connects TRBV7-2 to TRBJ2-5, with D hard to call. Germline CDR1 and CDR2: SGHTA and FQGNSA. The CDR3 is made up of 13 amino acids. V was shortened by 5 bases and J by 4 bases, with 11 bases between the two germline ends. CDR3 DNA: TGTGCCAGCAGCCTAAGCCTGGGAGAGACCCAGTACTTC. It codes for CASSLSLGETQYF.

Comments on this clonotype: One end of the junction does not line up with germline, which may come from a read error. The chain recombines TRBV7-9 with TRBJ1-3, with 7 bases aligning to TRBD1. The CDR3 has 14 amino acids. Germline assignment: CDR1 SEHNR and CDR2 FQNEAQ (reference sequence). CDR3 nucleotides: TGTGCCGGCAGACAGGGCTCTACTGGAAACACCATATATTTT. Translated, it gives CAGRQGSTGNTIYF. Together with reference TRBV7-9 and TRBJ1-3, the CDR3 gives the full variable domain: DTGVSQNPRHKITKRGQNVTFRCDPISEHNRLYWYRQTLGQGPEFLTYFQNEAQLEKSRLLSDRFSAERPKGSFSTLEIQRTEQGDSAMYLCAGRQGSTGNTIYFGEGSWLTVV.

V is TRBV18 and J is TRBJ2-5; 8 bases are shared with TRBD1. The CDR3 is 15 amino acids. Germline CDR1 reads KGHSH; CDR2 reads LQKENI. J lost 4 bases, V lost 3 bases, and 7 bases had no gene match. In nucleotides, the CDR3 is TGTGCCAGCTCACCGCGGACAGGGAAGCCAGAGACCCAGTACTTC. It encodes CASSPRTGKPETQYF.